This T cell receptor beta chain comes out of a study of blood T cell repertoires in COVID-19. Study-wide context: The origin of the acute and convalescent COVID-19 samples was the United States, Italy and Spain.

V dropped 0 bases and J dropped 1 base, with 16 bases sitting between them. The CDR3 length is 17 residues. CDR1 is SGDLS and CDR2 is YYNGEE in the germline V gene. Assay used: immunoSEQ multiplex PCR; TCRdb lists only in-frame clones, some missing. The data show about 69,000 clones, roughly 89% seen once. The clonotype comes from a woman aged 45-65 years with active COVID-19. The chain employs TRBV9 and TRBJ2-5; maybe TRBD2 (7 bases). Source material: peripheral blood. The CDR3 DNA reads TGTGCCAGCAGCGTAGAGGGGGGGCACAACCTCCAAGAGACCCAGTACTTC. The encoded protein is CASSVEGGHNLQETQYF.